This TCR beta chain derives from a study of cytomegalovirus exposure and HLA in healthy donors. It was with 60 Vbeta and 13 Jbeta primers that the PCR ran. Repertoires were generated with immunoSEQ multiplex PCR, while TCRdb's copy carries only in-frame clones and drops some. This sample has 100,000 to 150,000 clones, with roughly four fifths found just once. Germline assignment: CDR1 SGHNT and CDR2 YYREEE (reference sequence). The CDR3 consists of 15 residues. V lost 4 bases, J lost 7 bases, and 8 bases stayed unmatched. This rearrangement joins TRBV5-4 to TRBJ1-4; 9 bases fit TRBD1. The origin of this receptor is a middle-aged woman in good health and CMV-seronegative. Sequencing was done on a sample of PBMCs. CDR3 sequence (DNA): TGTGCCAGCAGCCCCACAGGGGGCGCGATTGAAAAACTGTTTTTT. Protein sequence: CASSPTGGAIEKLFF. The variable domain in full, completed from reference TRBV5-4 and TRBJ1-4, reads ETGVTQSPTHLIKTRGQQVTLRCSSQSGHNTVSWYQQALGQGPQFIFQYYREEENGRGNFPPRFSGLQFPNYSSELNVNALELDDSALYLCASSPTGGAIEKLFFGSGTQLSVL.